The clone carrying this T cell receptor (beta chain) has only a few counts. Its antigen is unidentified. Germline V gives CDR1 SNHLY, CDR2 FYNNEI. With V trimmed by 6 bases and J by 7 bases, 8 bases remained unmatched. The CDR3 covers 14 residues. This sample was taken from a study of cytomegalovirus exposure and HLA in healthy donors. Study-level points and caveats: Accurate predictions that matched the HLA-A and HLA-B alleles of most subjects were reportedly made from TCR beta sequences.

The PCR made use of 60 Vbeta and 13 Jbeta primers. Sequencing was performed with immunoSEQ multiplex PCR; in TCRdb, only in-frame clones are kept and a portion is missing. The repertoire holds some 180,000 clones, with roughly three quarters as singletons. The chain links TRBV2 to TRBJ2-7; TRBD1 matches 11 bases. This TCR came from a woman under 40 in good health and CMV-seropositive. Sequenced material: PBMCs. This chain's CDR3 is CASRPGQGAWEQYF. The CDR3 DNA follows: TGTGCCAGCAGACCTGGACAGGGGGCTTGGGAGCAGTACTTC.